Described below is a single T cell receptor beta chain sequence and its context. This specimen belongs to a study of blood T cell repertoires in COVID-19. Authors' analysis steps: Amplification of reference gene primers provided the estimated nucleated cell counts. Clones were sequenced by immunoSEQ multiplex PCR, and TCRdb holds only the in-frame ones, with some missing. The V and J calls and the clone size are those of that table, but D and trimming were determined from the DNA. The sample records 200,000 to 300,000 clones, 75% to 85% being singletons. The germline V gene encodes CDR1 MNHEY and CDR2 SVGAGI. The ends lost 6 bases at V and 8 bases at J; junction bases unmatched: 11. CDR3 length: 14 residues.

The sequence was collected from a woman in her 50s with acute COVID-19. The sample taken for sequencing was PBMCs or T cells enriched from blood (not recorded which). The chain combines TRBV6-5 with TRBJ1-2; 8 nucleotides line up with TRBD1. The CDR3 region is CASSNRGEELGYTF. The CDR3 nucleotides read TGTGCCAGCAGCAACAGGGGGGAGGAGTTGGGCTACACCTTC.